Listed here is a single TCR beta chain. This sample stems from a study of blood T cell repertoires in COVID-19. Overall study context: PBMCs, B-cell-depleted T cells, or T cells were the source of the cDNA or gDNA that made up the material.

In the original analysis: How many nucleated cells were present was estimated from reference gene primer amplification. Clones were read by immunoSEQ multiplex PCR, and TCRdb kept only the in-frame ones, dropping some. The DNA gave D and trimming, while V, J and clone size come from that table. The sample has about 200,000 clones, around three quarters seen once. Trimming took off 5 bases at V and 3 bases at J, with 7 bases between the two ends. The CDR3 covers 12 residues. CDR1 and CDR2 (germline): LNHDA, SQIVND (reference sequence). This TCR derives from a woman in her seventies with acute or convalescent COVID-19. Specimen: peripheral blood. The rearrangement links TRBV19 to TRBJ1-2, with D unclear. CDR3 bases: TGTGCCAGTAGTTCCCGAGACTATGGCTACACCTTC. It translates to CASSSRDYGYTF.